The 22 T cell receptor beta chains presented below share a single source sample, sequenced in a study of T cell changes during pregnancy in multiple sclerosis. Some clones are missing from TCRdb's copy, which holds only in-frame ones; the method was immunoSEQ multiplex PCR. Of about 48,000 clones in the sample, about nine tenths are singletons; the top ten hold about 1.2%. The sample consisted of CD4+ T cells from peripheral blood mononuclear cells, taken in the second trimester of pregnancy. These TCRs come from a female donor with multiple sclerosis, enrolled in a pregnancy study.

The chain joins TRBV27 to TRBJ1-2; D is uncertain. The CDR3 spans 14 residues. Trimming left V 6 bases short and J 0 bases short, with 11 bases between. The V gene's germline CDR1 is MNHEY and CDR2 SMNVEV (reference sequence). The CDR3 DNA reads TGTGCCAGCAGCGAGAAGTCCGCTAACTATGGCTACACCTTC. Its protein is CASSEKSANYGYTF.

V usage is TRBV4-1 and J usage is TRBJ1-1; TRBD1 matches 7 bases. The CDR3 consists of 15 residues. The ends lost 4 bases at V and 0 bases at J; junction bases unmatched: 5. The germline CDR1 and CDR2 sequences are MGHRA and YSYEKL. The CDR3 loop is CASSRIQGMNTEAFF. CDR3 DNA: TGCGCCAGCAGCCGAATACAGGGGATGAACACTGAAGCTTTCTTT.

V usage is TRBV4-3 and J usage is TRBJ2-3, with 7 bases identical to TRBD2. The V segment lost 1 base and the J segment 8 bases; nucleotides outside the gene matches: 12. The germline V gene has CDR1 LGHNA and CDR2 YSLEER. The CDR3 runs to 16 residues. This CDR3 reads CASSQASGATGGTQYF. The CDR3, as DNA: TGCGCCAGCAGCCAAGCTAGCGGAGCTACCGGAGGTACGCAGTATTTT.

The chain combines TRBV19 with TRBJ2-4, with D perhaps matching TRBD1 (5 bases). Germline CDR1 is LNHDA and CDR2 is SQIVND (reference sequence). This CDR3 has 15 amino acids. V was clipped by 6 bases and J by 6 bases, with 18 bases between them. The CDR3 loop reads CASSIQGSGSNIQYF. The CDR3, as DNA: TGTGCCAGTAGCATCCAGGGAAGTGGGTCAAACATTCAGTACTTC. The full variable domain, with the rest looked up from reference TRBV19 and TRBJ2-4, is DGGITQSPKYLFRKEGQNVTLSCEQNLNHDAMYWYRQDPGQGLRLIYYSQIVNDFQKGDIAEGYSVSREKKESFPLTVTSAQKNPTAFYLCASSIQGSGSNIQYFGAGTRLSVL.

V gene TRBV10-3 combines with J gene TRBJ2-7; 9 bases are shared with TRBD2. This CDR3 comprises 15 residues. The V gene's germline CDR1 is ENHRY and CDR2 SYGVKD. V shed 3 bases and J 7 bases; nucleotides not matched to a gene: 10. The CDR3 spells CAISEGVSGSWEQYF. For the CDR3, the DNA is TGTGCCATCAGTGAAGGCGTTAGCGGGAGTTGGGAGCAGTACTTC.

V and J are TRBV10-2 and TRBJ2-5; 8 nucleotides match TRBD1. Trimming took 0 bases from V and 2 from J; bases not matched to a gene: 5. The CDR3 runs to 16 residues. Germline V gene sequence: CDR1 WSHSY, CDR2 SAAADI. CDR3 nucleotide sequence: TGCGCCAGCAGTGAGTCTTCCTGGACAGGGCAAGAGACCCAGTACTTC. It codes for CASSESSWTGQETQYF.

The chain combines TRBV6-5 with TRBJ2-7; the D gene is possibly TRBD1 (6 bases). Germline V CDR1 and CDR2: MNHEY, SVGAGI. CDR3 size: 16 residues. The V end was cut by 4 bases, the J end by 0 bases, with 16 bases between. Written as DNA, the CDR3 is TGTGCCAGCAGTTTGCTGGACAGAAAGCTCTCCTACGAGCAGTACTTC. This gives the protein CASSLLDRKLSYEQYF.

The chain recombines TRBV7-2 with TRBJ1-5; D is undetermined. This CDR3 has 14 residues. The V end was cut by 3 bases, the J end by 8 bases, with 14 bases between. CDR1 SGHTA and CDR2 FQGNSA come from the germline V gene. CDR3 amino acids: CASSLGPQTEPQHF. The CDR3 DNA is TGTGCCAGCAGCTTGGGCCCACAGACGGAGCCCCAGCATTTT.

The J gene is TRBJ2-4, the V gene TRBV5-1; a weak D match, TRBD1 (6 bases). The V end was cut by 5 bases, the J end by 5 bases, with 29 bases between. The CDR3 extends over 19 amino acids. Germline V gene sequence: CDR1 SGHRS, CDR2 YFSETQ. In DNA form, the CDR3 reads TGCGCCAGCAGTTCATCTACTTGGCAGGGCCCTAAGGGGGAAAACATTCAGTACTTC. Amino acid sequence: CASSSSTWQGPKGENIQYF.

V gene TRBV6-1 combines with J gene TRBJ2-5, with 7 bases aligning to TRBD2. Germline lookup yields CDR1 MNHNS and CDR2 SASEGT. The CDR3 runs 16 residues. The V and J ends lost 2 bases and 5 bases, in that order; junction bases with no gene match: 11. The CDR3 reads CASSENFAAGRETQYF. CDR3 bases: TGTGCCAGCAGTGAAAACTTCGCAGCGGGAAGGGAGACCCAGTACTTC.

This clone has just one count. The V gene is TRBV5-1, the J gene TRBJ2-5; 10 bases agree with TRBD2. J was trimmed by 4 bases and V by 0 bases; bases with no gene match: 3. CDR3 size: 15 residues. The V gene's germline CDR1 is SGHRS and CDR2 YFSETQ. In nucleotides, the CDR3 is TGCGCCAGCAGCTTGGTTCTAGCGGGAGCAGAGACCCAGTACTTC. Protein sequence: CASSLVLAGAETQYF.

The V and J genes are TRBV7-9 and TRBJ2-3; 8 nucleotides line up with TRBD2. The trim removed 1 base at V and 0 bases at J, leaving 9 bases unmatched. Germline V CDR1 and CDR2: SEHNR, FQNEAQ (reference sequence). The CDR3 is 18 residues long. The CDR3 spells CASSLDAGGQTSTDTQYF. Written as DNA, the CDR3 is TGTGCCAGCAGCTTAGATGCGGGAGGCCAAACTAGCACAGATACGCAGTATTTT.

This clone was counted between two and nine times. The chain links TRBV7-2 to TRBJ1-5, with TRBD1 identical over 8 bases. CDR1 and CDR2 (germline): SGHTA, FQGNSA. CDR3 length equals 14 residues. J was trimmed by 6 bases and V by 3 bases; bases with no gene match: 4. CDR3 sequence: CASSFDRGGQPQHF. DNA of the CDR3: TGTGCCAGCAGCTTCGACAGGGGAGGTCAGCCCCAGCATTTT.

V gene TRBV25-1 combines with J gene TRBJ2-2; D is unclear. The germline gives CDR1 MGHDK, CDR2 SYGVNS. The CDR3 consists of 14 residues. The V gene lost 6 bases and the J gene lost 2 bases, with 10 bases spanning the gap. This CDR3 reads CASRERANTGELFF. CDR3 nucleotides: TGTGCCAGCAGGGAAAGAGCAAACACCGGGGAGCTGTTTTTT.

The chain uses TRBV7-8 and TRBJ2-5, with D perhaps matching TRBD1 (5 bases). Matching the DNA end better, TRBJ2-7 makes the J call doubtful. Germline values: CDR1 SGHVS, CDR2 FQNEAQ. The CDR3 length is 13 residues. The chain's CDR3 is CASSLAQGNEQYF. CDR3 in DNA: TGTGCCAGCAGCTTAGCGCAGGGAAACGAGCAGTACTTC.

The V and J genes are TRBV6-1 and TRBJ2-7, with 7 bases fitting TRBD2. CDR3 length equals 13 residues. The germline V gene has CDR1 MNHNS and CDR2 SASEGT. The junction had 5 bases not matched to a gene; V was cut back by 7 bases and J by 2 bases. CDR3 coding DNA: TGTGCCAGCAAATTAGGGACTACCTACGAGCAGTACTTC. This gives the protein CASKLGTTYEQYF.

Only one count was recorded for this clone. The rearrangement uses TRBV2 and TRBJ2-2; D ambiguous. Deletions cut 8 bases from V and 7 bases from J, with 14 bases between. This CDR3 has 13 residues. Germline V CDR1 and CDR2: SNHLY, FYNNEI. The CDR3 reads CASRSQVIGELFF. The CDR3 bases are TGTGCCAGCCGTAGCCAAGTTATCGGGGAGCTGTTTTTT.

The chain employs TRBV23-1 and TRBJ1-4; D is possibly TRBD1 (6 bases). TRBV23-1 is flagged as an ORF with uncertain function. The germline V and J ends were trimmed by 4 bases and 4 bases, with 10 bases remaining between them. This CDR3 contains 14 residues. Here the CDR3 DNA reads TGCGCCAGCAGTCGGACAGTCATTAATGAAAAACTGTTTTTT. This sequence encodes CASSRTVINEKLFF.

This chain uses TRBV20-1 with TRBJ2-7; the D is unclear. This CDR3 comprises 11 residues. Trimming took off 4 bases at V and 2 bases at J, with 6 bases between the two ends. Germline V gene data show CDR1 as DFQATT and CDR2 as SNEGSKA (reference sequence). The CDR3 loop reads CSANRAYEQYF. Here the CDR3 DNA reads TGCAGTGCTAACCGGGCCTACGAGCAGTACTTC.

Here the CDR3 reads CASSRTSGRAEYEQFF. The CDR3 nucleotides are TGTGCCAGCAGCCGGACTAGCGGGAGGGCCGAGTATGAGCAGTTCTTC. The rearrangement joins TRBV5-5 to TRBJ2-1; 15 positions agree with TRBD2. This CDR3 comprises 16 residues. V lost 4 bases and J lost 8; bases outside the gene matches: 7. Germline CDR1 is SGHKS and CDR2 is YYEKEE (reference sequence).

This chain connects TRBV19 to TRBJ2-1, with 7 bases lining up with TRBD2. The CDR3 contains 14 residues. Trimming at V came to 7 bases and at J to 5 bases, leaving 8 bases not matched to a gene. Germline V CDR1 and CDR2: LNHDA, SQIVND (reference sequence). The CDR3 region is CASNPRTSNNEQFF. The CDR3 nucleotides are TGTGCCAGTAACCCCCGGACTAGTAACAATGAGCAGTTCTTC.

V gene TRBV7-9 combines with J gene TRBJ2-2; D is perhaps TRBD2 (6 bases). This CDR3 spans 17 amino acids. Trimming took off 1 base at V and 6 bases at J, with 18 bases between the two ends. CDR1 SEHNR and CDR2 FQNEAQ come from the germline V gene (reference sequence). The CDR3 coding sequence is TGTGCCAGCAGCTTAGACTACTCCGGGAGAGGATCCGGGGAGCTGTTTTTT. Its protein is CASSLDYSGRGSGELFF.